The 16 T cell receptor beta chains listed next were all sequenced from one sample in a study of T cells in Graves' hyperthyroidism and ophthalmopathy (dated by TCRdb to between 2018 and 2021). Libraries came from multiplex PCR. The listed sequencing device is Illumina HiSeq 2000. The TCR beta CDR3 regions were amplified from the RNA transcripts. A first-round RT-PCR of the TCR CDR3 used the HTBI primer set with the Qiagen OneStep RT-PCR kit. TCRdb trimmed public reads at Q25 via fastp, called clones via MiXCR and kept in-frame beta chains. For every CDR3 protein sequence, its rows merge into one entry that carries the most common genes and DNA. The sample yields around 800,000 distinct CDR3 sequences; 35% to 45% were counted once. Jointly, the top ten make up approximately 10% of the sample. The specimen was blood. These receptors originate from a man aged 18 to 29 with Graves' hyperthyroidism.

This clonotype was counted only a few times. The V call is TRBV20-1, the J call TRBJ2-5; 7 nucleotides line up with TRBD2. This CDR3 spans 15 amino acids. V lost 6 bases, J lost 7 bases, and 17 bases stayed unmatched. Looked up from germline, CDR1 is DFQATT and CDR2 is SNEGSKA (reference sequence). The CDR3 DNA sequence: TGCAGTGCCTTATCTCCGGCGGGGAGGGCCTCGACCCAGTACTTC. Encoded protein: CSALSPAGRASTQYF.

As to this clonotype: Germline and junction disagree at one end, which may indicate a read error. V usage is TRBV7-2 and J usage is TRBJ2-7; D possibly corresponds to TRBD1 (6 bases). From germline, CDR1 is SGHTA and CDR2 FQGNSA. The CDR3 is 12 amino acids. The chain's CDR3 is CASSRTGIEQYF. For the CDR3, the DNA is TGCGCCAGCAGCCGAACAGGGATCGAGCAGTACTTC.

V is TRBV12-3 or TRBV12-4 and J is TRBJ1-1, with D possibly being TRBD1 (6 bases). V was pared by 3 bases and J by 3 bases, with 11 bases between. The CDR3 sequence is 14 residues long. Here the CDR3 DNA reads TGTGCCAGCAGTTTTGGGGGGGCCTACACTGAAGCTTTCTTT. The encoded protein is CASSFGGAYTEAFF.

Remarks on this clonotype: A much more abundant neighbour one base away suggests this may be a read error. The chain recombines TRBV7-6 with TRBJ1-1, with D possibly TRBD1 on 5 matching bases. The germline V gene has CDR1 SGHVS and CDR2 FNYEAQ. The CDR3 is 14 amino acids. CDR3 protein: CASSLAGRNAEAFF. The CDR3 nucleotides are TGTGCCAGCAGCTTGGCAGGGAGGAACGCTGAAGCTTTCTTT.

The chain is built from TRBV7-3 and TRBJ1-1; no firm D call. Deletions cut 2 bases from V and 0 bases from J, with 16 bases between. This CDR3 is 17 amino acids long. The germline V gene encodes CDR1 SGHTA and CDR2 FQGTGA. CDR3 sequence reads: CASSLFVPDPMNTEAFF. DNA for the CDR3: TGTGCCAGCAGCTTATTCGTCCCAGACCCGATGAACACTGAAGCTTTCTTT.

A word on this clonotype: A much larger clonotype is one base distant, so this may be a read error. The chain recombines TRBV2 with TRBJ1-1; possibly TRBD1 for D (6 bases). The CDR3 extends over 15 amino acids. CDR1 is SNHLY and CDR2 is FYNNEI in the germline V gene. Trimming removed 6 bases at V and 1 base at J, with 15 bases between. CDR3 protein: CASSVRGRPNTEAFF. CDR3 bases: TGTGCCAGCAGCGTTCGGGGGCGACCGAACACTGAAGCTTTCTTT.

DNA for the CDR3: TGTGCCAGCACCCTTTTGAGGGTCCCGAACACCGGGGAGCTGTTTTTT. It codes for CASTLLRVPNTGELFF. The J gene is TRBJ2-2, the V gene TRBV6-1; maybe TRBD2 (5 bases). Germline V lookup: CDR1 MNHNS, CDR2 SASEGT. V lost 7 bases and J 0 bases, leaving 15 bases between the germline ends. CDR3 size: 16 residues.

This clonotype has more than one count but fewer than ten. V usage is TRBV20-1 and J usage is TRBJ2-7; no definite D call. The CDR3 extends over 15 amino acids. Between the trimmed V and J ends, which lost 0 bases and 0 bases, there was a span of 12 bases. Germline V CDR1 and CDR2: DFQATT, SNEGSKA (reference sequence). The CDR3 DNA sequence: TGCAGTGCTAGAGATTACGCCAGTAGCTCCTACGAGCAGTACTTC. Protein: CSARDYASSSYEQYF.

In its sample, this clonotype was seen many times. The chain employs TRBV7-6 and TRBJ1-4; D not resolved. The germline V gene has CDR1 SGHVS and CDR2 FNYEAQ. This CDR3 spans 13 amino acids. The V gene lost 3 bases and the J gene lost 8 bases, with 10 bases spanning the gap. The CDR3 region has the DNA TGTGCCAGCAGCTTGGTTGTTACGGAAAAACTGTTTTTT. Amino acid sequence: CASSLVVTEKLFF.

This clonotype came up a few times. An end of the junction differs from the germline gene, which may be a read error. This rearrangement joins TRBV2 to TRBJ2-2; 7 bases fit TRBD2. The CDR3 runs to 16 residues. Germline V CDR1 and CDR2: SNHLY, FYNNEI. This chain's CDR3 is CASRFLAALNTGELFF. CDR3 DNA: TGCGCCAGCAGGTTTCTAGCGGCGTTGAACACCGGGGAGCTGTTTTTT.

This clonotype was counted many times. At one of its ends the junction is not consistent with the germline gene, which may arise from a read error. CDR3 in amino acids: CASSEATGQRNQPQHF. CDR3 coding DNA: TGTGCCAGCAGCGAAGCAACTGGACAGCGCAATCAGCCCCAGCATTTT. The chain uses TRBV2 and TRBJ1-5, with D perhaps TRBD1 (6 bases). This CDR3 region has 16 residues. Germline values: CDR1 SNHLY, CDR2 FYNNEI.

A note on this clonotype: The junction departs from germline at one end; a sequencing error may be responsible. The CDR3 loop is CASSHTPRQAKALPLQETQYF. In DNA, the CDR3 is TGTGCTAGCAGCCACACCCCCCGACAGGCCAAGGCCTTGCCACTCCAAGAGACCCAGTACTTC. The rearrangement links TRBV7-7 to TRBJ2-5; possible D gene TRBD1, 6 bases. The germline CDR1 and CDR2 sequences are SSHAT and FNYEAQ (reference sequence). The CDR3 covers 21 residues.

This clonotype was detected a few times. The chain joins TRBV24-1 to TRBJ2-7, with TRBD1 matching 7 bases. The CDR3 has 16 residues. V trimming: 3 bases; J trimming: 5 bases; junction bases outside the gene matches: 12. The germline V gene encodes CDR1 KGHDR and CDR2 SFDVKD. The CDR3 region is CATSDGGTDFHDEQYF. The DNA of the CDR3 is TGTGCCACCAGTGATGGTGGGACAGATTTCCATGACGAGCAGTACTTC.

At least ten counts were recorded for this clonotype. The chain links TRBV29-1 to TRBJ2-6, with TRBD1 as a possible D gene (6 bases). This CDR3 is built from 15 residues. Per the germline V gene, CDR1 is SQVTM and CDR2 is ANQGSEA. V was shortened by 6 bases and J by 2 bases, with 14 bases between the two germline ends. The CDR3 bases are TGCAGCGTCACAACAGGGTCCCCTGGGGCCAACGTCCTGACTTTC. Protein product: CSVTTGSPGANVLTF.

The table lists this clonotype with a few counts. The DNA for the CDR3 is TGTGCCAGCAAGAGCGGGAGCCCCTACGAGCAGTACTTC. This codes for CASKSGSPYEQYF. The rearrangement joins TRBV10-3 to TRBJ2-7; 8 bases fit TRBD2. Germline V lookup: CDR1 ENHRY, CDR2 SYGVKD. The CDR3 sequence is 13 residues long. The trim removed 10 bases at V and 2 bases at J, leaving 7 bases unmatched.

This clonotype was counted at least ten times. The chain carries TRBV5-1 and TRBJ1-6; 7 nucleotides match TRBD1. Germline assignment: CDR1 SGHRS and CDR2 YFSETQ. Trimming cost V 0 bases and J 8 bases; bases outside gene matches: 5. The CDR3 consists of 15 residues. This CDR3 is CASSLEGARDSPLHF. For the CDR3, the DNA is TGCGCCAGCAGCTTGGAGGGGGCGAGGGATTCACCCCTCCACTTT.